This T cell receptor beta chain was identified in a study of early T cells in non-severe SARS-CoV-2 infection. The study's findings and limits: The study's VDJdb matching favored anti-spike CD8 responses and missed private and CD4 specificities.

The CDR3 extends over 12 amino acids. Germline V CDR1 and CDR2: MDHEN, SYDVKM. The germline V and J ends were trimmed by 7 bases and 4 bases, with 10 bases remaining between them. This clonotype turned up a few times. Its antigen is not identified. Researchers attached unique molecular identifiers to individual cDNA molecules. One entry per CDR3 protein results from TCRdb running MiXCR on the 5' RACE reads. The data hold some 70,000 distinct CDR3 sequences, with 8% to 9.5% observed a single time. The chain couples TRBV28 to TRBJ1-2, with a possible D match to TRBD1 (5 bases). The sample was whole blood. The clonotype was recovered from an adult who was a healthcare worker with PCR-confirmed SARS-CoV-2 infection or an uninfected control (not recorded which). For the CDR3, the DNA is TGTGCCAGCATGAGGGGCCCCTATGGCTACACCTTC. Protein product: CASMRGPYGYTF.